The 2 T cell receptor beta chains below come from one sample, sequenced in a study of Ad26.COV2.S vaccination and SARS-CoV-2 variants. Here immunoSEQ multiplex PCR was the method, and the copy in TCRdb shows in-frame clones only, minus some. The top ten hold approximately 3.7% of the sample, which has some 390,000 clones, about nine tenths seen once. Treatment meaning: roughly 18 received Ad26.COV2.S at low or high dose, single or two shots; about 5 received placebo; per-sample allocation not given. Material that was analyzed had been drawn on day 63 after the first vaccine or placebo injection. The specimen was peripheral blood, collected in a trial of Ad26.COV2.S vaccine versus placebo. The receptors derive from a person between 18 and 59 years old who received the Ad26.COV2.S COVID-19 vaccine or a placebo.

The chain is built from TRBV2 and TRBJ1-3; the D is unclear. Germline lookup yields CDR1 SNHLY and CDR2 FYNNEI. The CDR3 is made up of 12 amino acids. V was trimmed by 5 bases and J by 5 bases, leaving 7 bases between them. CDR3 in amino acids: CASSINRNTIYF. The DNA of the CDR3 is TGTGCCAGCAGTATAAACCGAAACACCATATATTTT.

The chain combines TRBV5-4 with TRBJ2-2, with unresolved D. This CDR3 comprises 16 residues. Germline CDR1 reads SGHNT; CDR2 reads YYREEE (reference sequence). Trimming removed 1 base at V and 4 bases at J, with 14 bases between. CDR3 sequence (DNA): TGTGCCAGCAGCTTGATGGACCAAACAATCACCGGGGAGCTGTTTTTT. Amino acid sequence: CASSLMDQTITGELFF.